This T cell receptor (beta chain) was captured in a study of blood T cell repertoires in COVID-19. Trimming left V 0 bases short and J 4 bases short, with 18 bases between. The CDR3 is made up of 17 amino acids. The germline V gene has CDR1 MGHRA and CDR2 YSYEKL. Assay: immunoSEQ multiplex PCR; the TCRdb copy retains only in-frame clones and omits some. Found here are over 50,000 clones, around 85% of them singletons; the top ten hold 5% to 5.5%. Sequencing was carried out using peripheral blood. This chain uses TRBV4-1 with TRBJ1-2, with D tentatively TRBD1 (6 bases). This sequence originates from a man between 65 and 79 years old with acute or convalescent COVID-19. Here the CDR3 DNA reads TGCGCCAGCAGCCAAGAAGGCTCCCTCCAGGGGATCTATGGCTACACCTTC. It is translated as CASSQEGSLQGIYGYTF.